This T cell receptor (beta chain) derives from a study of cytomegalovirus exposure and HLA in healthy donors (dated by TCRdb to 2016 to 2017). Regarding the complete study: According to an earlier analysis of several hundred of the donors, roughly 180 million T cells yielded 95 million to 140 million unique TCR beta sequences and less than 300 Gb of sequence data. An early release that covered roughly 600 HLA-typed donors contained about 300 gigabases of sequencing data and tens of millions of unique TCR sequences. Of the roughly 390 genotyped donors, around 81% fell in the genetic ancestry cluster associated with self-reported Caucasian donors. The aim of the study was to test whether cataloging public T cell receptors could identify signatures of past pathogen exposure. Using immunosequencing, the study profiled T cell repertoires from 666 subjects and related those repertoires to cytomegalovirus serostatus. Along with the approximately 670-subject first cohort, a separate validation cohort of over a hundred different subjects was used. The study combined high-throughput TCR immunosequencing, statistical association of individual TCRs with disease status, and machine learning to predict cytomegalovirus infection status. A later analysis re-examined previously published TCR beta repertoires from 610 or so donors and added high-resolution HLA genotyping to investigate patterns of TCR occurrence. In the later analysis, no new phenotypic data were used to find candidate immune exposures; instead, reliance was placed on TCR beta sequences and their occurrence across donors. An earlier analysis of 587 of the donors used high-throughput TCR beta sequencing to judge whether each TCR beta V gene segment behaved as functional or pseudogenic. Donor age, sex, ethnicity and CMV serostatus were compiled alongside the repertoire data. In a later genetic analysis, genome-wide SNP genotypes for 398 of the 666 donors were used, and that subset was treated as a discovery cohort. All discovery cohort repertoires had been generated on a single sequencing platform. Class I and class II HLA loci were covered by the typing at four-digit resolution. Typing coverage differed by locus: A, B, C, DRB1 and DQB1 were typed in about 629-640 donors, DQA1 in 522, DPA1 in approximately 610, and DPB1 in 472. Several DR-DQ haplotypes were treated as single units for association and clustering because of strong linkage in the cohort. Among around 400 genotyped donors of the cohort, an average of roughly 230,000 unique TCR beta nucleotide sequences was sequenced per donor, of which roughly 17% were non-productive.

The cohort consisted of 670 or so healthy bone marrow donors. Cohort members were all nominally healthy when sampled, although unrecorded immune exposures were likely present. The donor was CMV seronegative and was included in the group of 352 seronegative cohort members. A peripheral blood sample was provided by each donor, and peripheral blood mononuclear cells were used for TCR beta sequencing. Genomic DNA was extracted from the blood cell samples with the Qiagen DNeasy Blood Extraction Kit. The CDR3 has 15 amino acids, counting the end cysteine and phenylalanine. Kept here is only the CDR3 DNA, which spans 45 bases and is read in frame from base 1. CDR1 LGHNA and CDR2 YSLEER are derived from the germline V gene. Deletion took 0 bases off V and 7 bases off J, with a span of 13 bases between the germline ends. The library relied on the immunoSEQ multiplex PCR assay. The multiplex PCR relied on a mix of 60 forward primers for TCR Vbeta segments and 13 reverse primers for TCR Jbeta segments. The CDR3 region of rearranged TCR beta genes was amplified from genomic DNA with a multiplex PCR assay. The amplified TCR beta libraries were sequenced on the Illumina HiSeq System as 87-base-pair reads. The authors processed their data as follows. Across the 670 or so repertoires, a later analysis counted tens of millions of unique TCR beta chains, some 11 million of which were shared by at least two donors. To remove PCR and sequencing errors, raw reads were error-corrected and collapsed into unique sequences using a nearest-neighbor algorithm that merged closely related sequences. CDR3 sequences were aligned to IMGT reference sequences to assign V, D and J gene segments. For a sequence to be retained, a match of at least six nucleotides to both a V gene segment and a J gene segment was required. Rearrangements were classified as productive when the CDR3 lacked stop codons and remained in frame with V and J, and all other rearrangements were classified as non-productive. Following IMGT convention, CDR3 was defined as the stretch from the second conserved V-encoded cysteine up to the conserved J-encoded phenylalanine. The earlier analysis of a few hundred of the donors excluded sequences that lacked an unambiguous match to a single V gene segment. In an earlier analysis of more than 500 of the donors, a V segment was called functional when productive rearrangements were above 56.7%, and segregating when the standard deviation between donors exceeded 5%. A statistical classification framework was built to diagnose cytomegalovirus status from the catalog of TCR beta chain sequences. A later analysis assigned V and J genes by comparing TCR nucleotide sequences with IMGT/GENE-DB human TR gene sequences. In a later analysis, CDR3 sequences and most-parsimonious VDJ recombination scenarios were assigned using the TCRdist pipeline. In a later analysis, each TCR beta chain was defined by its CDR3 amino acid sequence together with its V-gene family, and reads without a unique V-gene family were excluded. As a way to deal with suspected cross-contamination and a sequencing artifact, a later analysis dropped 500 to 700 nucleotide sequences that were highly shared and had low generation probability. In a later analysis, a clonal expansion index was calculated for each public chain from normalized within-repertoire ranks of inferred template counts. A later analysis computed generation probabilities with a VDJ recombination model fitted to out-of-frame rearrangements, and checked the results against IGoR. In a later analysis, TCR-TCR, TCR-HLA and TCR-CMV co-occurrence was scored with hypergeometric tests, and a repertoire-size bias correction was applied to TCR pairs. To estimate false discovery rates, a later analysis permuted the HLA or CMV assignments 20 times. In a later analysis, co-occurring TCRs were grouped with DBSCAN, and TCRdist sequence similarity was added when clustering was performed within HLA-allele-positive subsets. Repertoires with fewer than 30,000 or more than 120,000 public chains were left out of co-occurrence clustering, as were five repertoires with anomalous nucleotide sharing. TCRdb's version of the immuneACCESS table is confined to in-frame rearrangements and falls short of the full clone set. An unresolved V gene accounts for under half of the shortfall where checked; the remainder is of unknown origin. The V and J calls and clone size are taken from that table; D and trimming were inferred from the DNA. Within this sample are some 94,000 clones, with roughly 69% of them counted one time only. The top ten hold 2.5% to 3% of the sample.

This clone was observed a few times. Its antigen remains undetermined. No much larger clone exists at a distance of one base, and base qualities are not known. Study-wide findings and limitations: A few of the identified cytomegalovirus-associated TCR beta chains were confirmed in vitro to be specific for cytomegalovirus antigens. Linkage disequilibrium might explain the correlated functional status among segregating V segments, but an unknown experimental factor could not be ruled out. It was suggested by the authors that the approach could potentially be generalized to other disease states and immunological phenotypes. The presence/absence analyses assumed that sequencing depth was roughly uniform across donors, and that assumption may not be true. The classifier was reported to diagnose cytomegalovirus status with high specificity and sensitivity in both the original and validation cohorts. A further reported finding was that TCR beta sequences accurately predicted the HLA-A and HLA-B alleles for most subjects in the first cohort. In a later analysis, several top co-occurrence clusters were reported to appear linked to parvovirus B19, influenza, CMV and Epstein-Barr virus. Only TCR beta chains were sequenced in this cohort, and the absence of alpha or paired-chain data limited detectable features. Because counts were too low, roughly 18 rarely observed V segments, including chromosome 9 orphons, were left out of the earlier analysis of some 600 of the donors. Because some donors lacked HLA typing at each locus, the association tests relied only on the typed subset. The study listed around 160 TCR beta chains as associated with cytomegalovirus. Strong co-occurrence of HLA alleles, especially DR and DQ, made assigning TCR associations to individual alleles difficult. In a later genetic analysis, fewer N-insertions in productive TCRs were reported among donors in an Asian-associated ancestry cluster than the roughly 700-donor mean. A later analysis found that most CMV-associated TCR beta chains appeared HLA-restricted, with HLA associations seemingly driven largely by CMV exposure. In a later analysis, around 17,000 TCR beta sequences were associated with specific HLA alleles at a false discovery rate of 0.05. A later genetic analysis associated a missense DCLRE1C variant with V-gene and J-gene trimming of TCR beta chains, and an independent cohort replicated the association. In a later analysis, TCR association rates were found to vary across HLA loci, with the most associated TCRs seen for DRB1 alleles and the fewest for HLA-C alleles. Across donors, most TCR sequences were observed very rarely, whereas some public TCRs were present in many individuals. The sequencing pipeline was judged likely to have produced a cluster of highly shared sequence variants as a technical artifact. The only immune exposure information available for the cohort was CMV serostatus. Compared with equally common non-associated chains, HLA-associated TCR beta chains in a later analysis were more clonally expanded and had lower generation probabilities. Some IMGT-functional V segments, including TRBV6-2 and TRBV6-3, could not be told apart with the 87-base-pair reads, so those segments were excluded. In an earlier analysis of around 500 of the donors, most TCR beta V segments appeared in productive rearrangements about 90% or about 30% of the time, broadly matching IMGT annotations.

The chain is assembled from TRBV4-3 and TRBJ2-1; TRBD2 is a possible D gene, resting on 5 matching bases. This TCR came from a middle-aged man in good health and CMV-seronegative. The sequenced sample was PBMCs. The encoded CDR3 is CASSQDQDGVNEQFF. The DNA sequence is as follows: TGCGCCAGCAGCCAAGATCAGGACGGGGTGAATGAGCAGTTCTTC.